These 24 T cell receptor beta chains share one sample of origin, sequenced in a study of T-cell reconstitution after alpha-beta-depleted transplantation in children. A TCRbeta library incorporating unique molecular identifiers was prepared. MiXCR was run by TCRdb on the PCR reads, yielding one entry per CDR3 protein. The table includes some 500,000 distinct CDR3 sequences, around 17% detected once. Sequenced here: PBMCs from the stem cell graft donor, sampled from the stem cell graft. These receptors were obtained from a human donor who donated a stem cell graft to a child with acute lymphoblastic leukemia.

V is TRBV11-1 and J is TRBJ2-1; 11 bases are shared with TRBD2. This CDR3 comprises 20 residues. The germline V gene encodes CDR1 SGHAT and CDR2 FQDESV (reference sequence). Unmatched junction bases numbered 10, after V lost 0 bases and J lost 0 bases. The CDR3 DNA reads TGTGCCAGCAGCTTAGCCACCGGGACTAGCGGCTATCACTCCTACAATGAGCAGTTCTTC. Amino acids: CASSLATGTSGYHSYNEQFF.

This chain links TRBV18 with TRBJ2-2, with D perhaps TRBD1 or TRBD2 (5 bases each). With 3 bases removed from V and 4 bases from J, the gap between germline ends came to 9 bases. The germline V gene encodes CDR1 KGHSH and CDR2 LQKENI. The CDR3 is 14 amino acids. As DNA, the CDR3 is TGTGCCAGCTCACCTCGGGACGGCACCGGGGAGCTGTTTTTT. This codes for CASSPRDGTGELFF.

This chain links TRBV9 with TRBJ2-2, with 9 bases aligning to TRBD2. CDR1 SGDLS and CDR2 YYNGEE come from the germline V gene. The CDR3 has 17 residues. V shed 4 bases and J 4 bases; nucleotides not matched to a gene: 11. This chain's CDR3 is CASSLSIAGASTGELFF. The CDR3 nucleotides read TGTGCCAGCAGCCTTAGTATAGCGGGAGCCAGCACCGGGGAGCTGTTTTTT.

This clonotype has just a few counts. The chain is built from TRBV5-1 and TRBJ1-5, with D perhaps matching TRBD1 (6 bases). The CDR3 runs to 17 residues. Germline assignment: CDR1 SGHRS and CDR2 YFSETQ. The V gene lost 3 bases and the J gene lost 5 bases, with 21 bases spanning the gap. CDR3 nucleotide sequence: TGCGCCAGCAGCTCCGGACAGAAAGTGAAGGGATATCAGCCCCAGCATTTT. This gives the protein CASSSGQKVKGYQPQHF.

This clonotype has more than one count but fewer than ten. This chain joins TRBV7-8 and TRBJ2-1; no clear D. Looked up from germline, CDR1 is SGHVS and CDR2 is FQNEAQ. V lost 1 base and J lost 3, with 10 bases in between. The CDR3 runs to 15 residues. The CDR3 protein is CASSLVSPHYNEQFF. CDR3 bases: TGTGCCAGCAGCTTAGTCTCCCCGCACTACAATGAGCAGTTCTTC. Together with reference TRBV7-8 and TRBJ2-1, the CDR3 gives the full variable domain: GAGVSQSPRYKVAKRGQDVALRCDPISGHVSLFWYQQALGQGPEFLTYFQNEAQLDKSGLPSDRFFAERPEGSVSTLKIQRTQQEDSAVYLCASSLVSPHYNEQFFGPGTRLTVL.

In its sample, this clonotype was seen a few times. The V call is TRBV12-3 or TRBV12-4, the J call TRBJ2-7, with D hard to call. Trimming took off 3 bases at V and 2 bases at J, with 11 bases between the two ends. CDR3 length: 14 amino acids. The CDR3 is CASSFIKDPYEQYF. The CDR3 region has the DNA TGTGCCAGCAGTTTTATAAAGGACCCCTACGAGCAGTACTTC.

This clonotype showed up just once. J is TRBJ1-2 and V is TRBV10-3; maybe TRBD1 (6 bases). Trimming cost V 6 bases and J 4 bases, with 18 bases left between them. Germline loops: CDR1 ENHRY, CDR2 SYGVKD. The CDR3 sequence is 15 residues long. CDR3 sequence reads: CAISEPPGQPYGYTF. CDR3 in DNA: TGTGCCATCAGCGAACCTCCCGGACAGCCCTATGGCTACACCTTC.

The sample holds a few counts of this clonotype. The chain carries TRBV15 and TRBJ2-1; perhaps TRBD2 as D (5 bases). CDR1 is LNHNV, CDR2 YYDKDF, per germline (reference sequence). The CDR3 totals 11 residues. Trimming took off 5 bases at V and 12 bases at J, with 11 bases between the two ends. The CDR3 sequence is CATSDSAGQFF. The CDR3 DNA reads as TGTGCCACCAGCGATTCTGCGGGGCAGTTCTTC.

The CDR3 here is CASSLGVSKNIQYF. Here the CDR3 DNA reads TGTGCCAGCAGCTTAGGGGTTAGCAAAAACATTCAGTACTTC. The J gene is TRBJ2-4, the V gene TRBV13; D gene unclear. Trimming took off 0 bases at V and 3 bases at J, with 6 bases between the two ends. Germline V CDR1 and CDR2: PRHDT, FYEKMQ (reference sequence). This CDR3 comprises 14 residues.

This clonotype was picked up many times. The J gene is TRBJ2-1, the V gene TRBV13; 9 bases fit TRBD2. The V segment lost 5 bases and the J segment 9 bases; nucleotides outside the gene matches: 11. The CDR3 spans 15 residues. CDR1 and CDR2 (germline): PRHDT, FYEKMQ (reference sequence). The CDR3 sequence is CASSPGVAGVSEQFF. CDR3 in DNA: TGTGCCAGCAGCCCAGGAGTAGCGGGAGTATCTGAGCAGTTCTTC.

The CDR3 protein is CASSPGTGVHEQYF. In DNA form, the CDR3 reads TGTGCCAGCAGTCCGGGGACAGGGGTACACGAGCAGTACTTC. This rearrangement joins TRBV12-3 or TRBV12-4 to TRBJ2-7; 10 bases align to TRBD1. The CDR3 length is 14 residues. V was clipped by 5 bases and J by 5 bases; unmatched bases: 6.

The V gene is TRBV7-6, the J gene TRBJ1-6; D not certain. The CDR3 has 15 residues. Trimming stripped 1 base from V and 11 bases from J, with 15 bases between. Germline-derived CDR1 and CDR2 are SGHVS and FNYEAQ. The DNA for the CDR3 is TGTGCCAGCAGCTTAGGCAGCGAGCAGCATCCACCCCTCCACTTT. Protein product: CASSLGSEQHPPLHF.

The chain combines TRBV5-1 with TRBJ2-1; 8 nucleotides match TRBD2. Germline loops: CDR1 SGHRS, CDR2 YFSETQ. The CDR3 is 14 residues long. V dropped 4 bases and J dropped 7; count of bases not matched to a gene: 7. CDR3 region: CASSPGGGTNEQFF. The CDR3 nucleotides read TGCGCCAGCAGCCCCGGCGGGGGGACGAATGAGCAGTTCTTC.

This clonotype was seen a handful of times. This sequence joins TRBV20-1 and TRBJ1-5; D gene ambiguous. CDR3 length: 15 amino acids. V lost 0 bases to trimming and J lost 3 bases, with 12 bases between them. The germline V gene encodes CDR1 DFQATT and CDR2 SNEGSKA (reference sequence). The CDR3 nucleotides read TGCAGTGCTAGAGATCCCGCGGGTTACAATCAGCCCCAGCATTTT. Translated, it gives CSARDPAGYNQPQHF.

V and J are TRBV10-3 and TRBJ2-7; D might be TRBD1 (6 bases). The length of the CDR3 is 15 residues. Trimming stripped 3 bases from V and 0 bases from J, with 12 bases between. Germline V lookup: CDR1 ENHRY, CDR2 SYGVKD. The CDR3 protein is CAISEGGPASYEQYF. The CDR3 region has the DNA TGTGCCATCAGTGAAGGGGGACCCGCCTCCTACGAGCAGTACTTC.

The chain couples TRBV12-5 to TRBJ2-1; D gene uncertain. The V end was cut by 2 bases, the J end by 3 bases, with 8 bases between. CDR3 length: 14 residues. Germline assignment: CDR1 LGHNT and CDR2 FRNRAP. The chain's CDR3 is CASGLMSSYNEQFF. The CDR3 DNA follows: TGTGCTAGTGGTTTGATGTCCAGCTACAATGAGCAGTTCTTC.

J is TRBJ1-2 and V is TRBV5-1; TRBD1 agrees at 7 bases. Losses at the gene ends were 3 bases for V and 7 bases for J; bases not matched to a gene: 12. The CDR3 length is 15 residues. CDR1 is SGHRS and CDR2 is YFSETQ in the germline V gene. The chain's CDR3 is CASSSDLTGSGGYTF. CDR3 in DNA: TGCGCCAGCAGCTCAGACCTGACAGGGTCGGGTGGCTACACCTTC.

This clonotype was found many times. The chain combines TRBV25-1 with TRBJ1-2, with a weak D call TRBD1 (6 bases). Germline-derived CDR1 and CDR2 are MGHDK and SYGVNS. This CDR3 spans 15 amino acids. V was clipped by 4 bases and J by 7 bases, with 19 bases between them. CDR3 sequence (DNA): TGTGCCAGCAGTGCTATGCAGGGGAGTATTGGTGGCTACACCTTC. Translated, it gives CASSAMQGSIGGYTF.

This clonotype has only a few counts. The gene calls are TRBV2 and TRBJ2-3, with 8 bases that match TRBD2. With 9 bases clipped from V and 0 bases from J, the junction kept 5 bases outside the gene matches. Germline loops: CDR1 SNHLY, CDR2 FYNNEI. CDR3 length equals 14 residues. CDR3 coding DNA: TGTGCCAGTGAATCGGGAGGGAGCACAGATACGCAGTATTTT. Amino acids: CASESGGSTDTQYF. Looking up the rest from reference TRBV2 and TRBJ2-3 gives the full variable domain: EPEVTQTPSHQVTQMGQEVILRCVPISNHLYFYWYRQILGQKVEFLVSFYNNEISEKSEIFDDQFSVERPDGSNFTLKIRSTKLEDSAMYFCASESGGSTDTQYFGPGTRLTVL.

The J gene is TRBJ2-6, the V gene TRBV5-1; no clear D. Germline CDR1 SGHRS, CDR2 YFSETQ. V shed 0 bases and J shed 0 bases, with 7 bases lying between them. The CDR3 has 16 residues. The CDR3: CASSLATASGANVLTF. DNA of the CDR3: TGCGCCAGCAGCTTGGCGACCGCCTCTGGGGCCAACGTCCTGACTTTC. The whole variable domain, filled in from reference TRBV5-1 and TRBJ2-6, reads KAGVTQTPRYLIKTRGQQVTLSCSPISGHRSVSWYQQTPGQGLQFLFEYFSETQRNKGNFPGRFSGRQFSNSRSEMNVSTLELGDSALYLCASSLATASGANVLTFGAGSRLTVL.

The J gene is TRBJ2-3, the V gene TRBV5-1; a weak D match, TRBD1 (5 bases). This CDR3 has 14 residues. The V gene's germline CDR1 is SGHRS and CDR2 YFSETQ. V was trimmed by 4 bases and J by 0 bases, leaving 9 bases between them. This CDR3 reads CASSAGASTDTQYF. The DNA for the CDR3 is TGCGCCAGCAGCGCTGGGGCCAGCACAGATACGCAGTATTTT.

This chain connects TRBV20-1 to TRBJ2-1; tentatively, D is TRBD2 (5 bases). This CDR3 spans 11 amino acids. CDR1 is DFQATT, CDR2 SNEGSKA, per germline (reference sequence). Trimming shortened V by 5 bases and J by 10 bases, and 12 bases separated the two germline ends. CDR3 DNA: TGCAGTGCTTCCGAGGGAGCGGAGCAGTTCTTC. Amino acids: CSASEGAEQFF.

This clonotype was observed a few times. This sequence joins TRBV2 and TRBJ2-7; the match to TRBD2 covers 7 bases. V lost 9 bases to trimming and J lost 2 bases; unmatched junction nucleotides: 10. This CDR3 comprises 14 residues. Germline CDR1 is SNHLY and CDR2 is FYNNEI. The CDR3 DNA reads as TGTGCCAGTCCGGTTCGCGGGAGACCCTACGAGCAGTACTTC. This gives the protein CASPVRGRPYEQYF.

CDR3 protein: CASRQDRVRRGYTF. The CDR3 DNA follows: TGTGCCAGCAGGCAGGACAGGGTCCGTCGGGGCTACACCTTC. The chain combines TRBV28 with TRBJ1-2, with 8 bases that match TRBD1. Germline V gene lookup returns CDR1 MDHEN and CDR2 SYDVKM. After removal of 6 bases from V and 8 bases from J, the junction contained 11 bases not matched to a gene. The length of the CDR3 is 14 residues.